These 24 T cell receptor beta chains were sequenced from one sample in a study. TCRdb fed the RT-PCR reads into MiXCR, producing one record per CDR3 protein. The data show about 700,000 distinct CDR3 sequences, about 14% seen once. The sample consisted of memory CD4+ T cells from blood. Receptors were obtained from a female donor in good health, serving as a healthy control.

The CDR3 DNA is TGCAGGGGAGATCGGGAGACCCAGTACTTC. Protein: CRGDRETQYF. The J gene is TRBJ2-5, the V gene TRBV29-1, with a tentative D call TRBD2 (5 bases). CDR1 SQVTM and CDR2 ANQGSEA come from the germline V gene. The length of the CDR3 is 10 residues.

The table lists this clonotype with many counts. The V call is TRBV7-2, the J call TRBJ2-1; D may correspond to TRBD1 or TRBD2 (5 bases each). Trimming removed 1 base at V and 4 bases at J, with 14 bases between. The CDR3 has 16 residues. The germline V gene has CDR1 SGHTA and CDR2 FQGNSA. The CDR3 region is CASSLERGRIYNEQFF. CDR3 nucleotide sequence: TGTGCCAGCAGCTTAGAGAGGGGACGGATATACAATGAGCAGTTCTTC.

The chain joins TRBV5-1 to TRBJ2-3, with TRBD2 matching over 7 bases. After removal of 0 bases from V and 3 bases from J, the junction contained 4 bases not matched to a gene. Germline CDR1 SGHRS, CDR2 YFSETQ. The CDR3 is made up of 15 amino acids. The CDR3 DNA reads as TGCGCCAGCAGCTTGGTTGGACTAGTAACAGATACGCAGTATTTT. Protein product: CASSLVGLVTDTQYF.

The chain is built from TRBV7-2 and TRBJ2-1; tentative D call: TRBD2 (6 bases). The length of the CDR3 is 15 residues. The germline CDR1 and CDR2 sequences are SGHTA and FQGNSA. Trimming removed 5 bases from V and 2 bases from J, with 13 bases in between. This CDR3 reads CASSPLAETYNEQFF. DNA for the CDR3: TGTGCCAGCAGCCCCTTAGCGGAGACCTACAATGAGCAGTTCTTC.

This clonotype came up a few times. V gene TRBV5-5 combines with J gene TRBJ1-5; D is unresolved. From germline, CDR1 is SGHKS and CDR2 YYEKEE (reference sequence). Trimming removed 1 base at V and 5 bases at J, with 13 bases between. This CDR3 contains 15 residues. This CDR3 reads CASSLSLGGYQPQHF. The CDR3 DNA sequence: TGTGCCAGCAGCTTGTCCCTAGGAGGGTATCAGCCCCAGCATTTT.

The chain carries TRBV20-1 and TRBJ2-1; no reliable D call. CDR1 is DFQATT, CDR2 SNEGSKA, per germline (reference sequence). The V gene lost 4 bases and the J gene lost 8 bases, with 12 bases spanning the gap. This CDR3 region has 12 residues. CDR3 region: CSANRHGDEQFF. DNA for the CDR3: TGCAGTGCTAATCGCCATGGTGATGAGCAGTTCTTC.

This clonotype was seen repeatedly, ten times or more. The chain couples TRBV3-1 to TRBJ1-5; no definite D call. Germline V gene lookup returns CDR1 LGHDT and CDR2 YNNKEL (reference sequence). The CDR3 spans 12 residues. V lost 2 bases and J lost 4, with 3 bases in between. The CDR3 region is CASSQINQPQHF. CDR3 coding DNA: TGTGCCAGCAGCCAAATAAATCAGCCCCAGCATTTT.

This sequence joins TRBV18 and TRBJ2-1; 7 positions agree with TRBD2. The CDR3 totals 14 residues. V trimming: 6 bases; J trimming: 9 bases; junction bases outside the gene matches: 11. Germline V CDR1 and CDR2: KGHSH, LQKENI. CDR3 nucleotides: TGTGCCAGCTCCCTAGCGGAAGGGGTCACTGAGCAGTTCTTC. Its protein product is CASSLAEGVTEQFF.

This clonotype has at least ten counts. The chain links TRBV7-2 to TRBJ2-1; D uncertain. The V gene's germline CDR1 is SGHTA and CDR2 FQGNSA. This CDR3 comprises 15 residues. Deletions cut 6 bases from V and 2 bases from J, with 14 bases between. The CDR3 DNA follows: TGTGCCAGCAGGGTCGACTCCTCACCCTACAATGAGCAGTTCTTC. Translating gives CASRVDSSPYNEQFF. The full variable domain, its missing parts supplied by reference TRBV7-2 and TRBJ2-1, is GAGVSQSPSNKVTEKGKDVELRCDPISGHTALYWYRQSLGQGLEFLIYFQGNSAPDKSGLPSDRFSAERTGGSVSTLTIQRTQQEDSAVYLCASRVDSSPYNEQFFGPGTRLTVL.

The genes are TRBV30 and TRBJ1-1; 7 nucleotides align to TRBD1. CDR1 and CDR2 from the germline V gene are GTSNPN and SVGIG (reference sequence). The CDR3 runs to 13 residues. Trimming removed 5 bases from V and 1 base from J; junction bases left unmatched: 4. The CDR3 reads CAWEGQPNTEAFF. In DNA form, the CDR3 reads TGTGCCTGGGAGGGACAGCCGAACACTGAAGCTTTCTTT.

This clonotype was detected a few times. The rearrangement joins TRBV12-3 or TRBV12-4 to TRBJ1-2, with 8 bases fitting TRBD1. V gave up 3 bases and J gave up 6 bases; unmatched junction bases: 9. The CDR3 spans 15 residues. The CDR3 is CASSLGRRGQDGYTF. The CDR3 nucleotides are TGTGCCAGCAGTTTGGGTCGCAGGGGGCAGGATGGCTACACCTTC.

This chain connects TRBV27 to TRBJ2-1; 7 bases agree with TRBD2. The V gene end was trimmed by 9 bases and the J gene end by 9 bases; junction bases not matched to a gene: 11. Looked up from germline, CDR1 is MNHEY and CDR2 is SMNVEV (reference sequence). The length of the CDR3 is 13 residues. The CDR3 DNA sequence: TGTGCCAGTCAACCGCGGGGGTCGGGTGAGCAGTTCTTC. Its protein is CASQPRGSGEQFF.

V gene TRBV6-1 combines with J gene TRBJ1-4; unclear D gene. The CDR3 runs 13 residues. CDR1 is MNHNS, CDR2 SASEGT, per germline. V gave up 3 bases and J gave up 10 bases, with 12 bases separating them. The CDR3 coding sequence is TGTGCCAGCAGTGAGGATGGACGGGGAAAACTGTTTTTT. This codes for CASSEDGRGKLFF.

This chain links TRBV12-3 or TRBV12-4 with TRBJ2-5; 16 bases fit TRBD2. CDR3 length: 15 amino acids. V was pared by 5 bases and J by 5 bases, with 2 bases of the junction left unmatched. CDR3 amino acids: CASSRGLAGGETQYF. The CDR3, as DNA: TGTGCCAGCAGTCGGGGACTAGCGGGGGGGGAGACCCAGTACTTC.

The chain recombines TRBV3-1 with TRBJ2-7, with D tentatively TRBD2 (5 bases). Trimming stripped 6 bases from V and 5 bases from J, with 14 bases between. Per germline, CDR1 LGHDT and CDR2 YNNKEL (reference sequence). This CDR3 is built from 13 residues. The CDR3 nucleotides are TGTGCCAGCAGGAAGACGGGATCTCACGAGCAGTACTTC. It encodes CASRKTGSHEQYF.

This clonotype was counted ten times or more. The rearrangement uses TRBV29-1 and TRBJ2-5; 7 nucleotides match TRBD1. Germline values: CDR1 SQVTM, CDR2 ANQGSEA. The ends lost 7 bases at V and 2 bases at J; junction bases unmatched: 4. The CDR3 length is 12 residues. The CDR3 DNA is TGCAGCGCCGCAGGGGGACAAGAGACCCAGTACTTC. Its protein is CSAAGGQETQYF.

This clonotype came up a few times. The chain has TRBV18 and TRBJ1-3; D gene uncertain. With 6 bases removed from V and 0 bases from J, the gap between germline ends came to 15 bases. CDR3 size: 16 residues. From germline, CDR1 is KGHSH and CDR2 LQKENI. The CDR3 DNA reads as TGTGCCAGCTCGACCCAATTGCATATCTCTGGAAACACCATATATTTT. Amino acid sequence: CASSTQLHISGNTIYF.

This clonotype appeared a few times. One end of the junction does not line up with germline, which may come from a read error. V is TRBV7-7 and J is TRBJ2-5, with D possibly TRBD1 on 6 matching bases. Germline-derived CDR1 and CDR2 are SSHAT and FNYEAQ (reference sequence). This CDR3 has 14 amino acids. CDR3 region: CASSQTGYQETQYF. CDR3 nucleotides: TGTGCTAGCAGCCAAACAGGGTACCAAGAGACCCAGTACTTC.

This sequence joins TRBV20-1 and TRBJ2-3; D gene uncertain. V lost 6 bases, J lost 4 bases, and 20 bases lay in between. The germline CDR1 and CDR2 sequences are DFQATT and SNEGSKA (reference sequence). The CDR3 runs 15 residues. The CDR3 DNA is TGCAGTGCACCGAGTGCCCAAATTAGGCCAGATACGCAGTATTTT. Its protein product is CSAPSAQIRPDTQYF.

This clonotype was detected ten times or more. The rearrangement joins TRBV6-5 to TRBJ2-6; tentative D call: TRBD1 (6 bases). Trimming cost V 6 bases and J 7 bases, with 19 bases left between them. The CDR3 consists of 16 residues. CDR1 and CDR2 from the germline V gene are MNHEY and SVGAGI. CDR3 nucleotide sequence: TGTGCCAGCAGACTAGGGGGTGAACTAGTAGCCAACGTCCTGACTTTC. Translation: CASRLGGELVANVLTF.

The chain uses TRBV18 and TRBJ2-1; TRBD1 is a possible D gene (6 bases). The CDR3 runs to 14 residues. Germline V lookup: CDR1 KGHSH, CDR2 LQKENI. Trimming removed 4 bases at V and 4 bases at J, with 11 bases between. DNA for the CDR3: TGTGCCAGCTCACAAATGGACAGTTACAATGAGCAGTTCTTC. It yields the protein CASSQMDSYNEQFF.

The rearrangement links TRBV7-9 to TRBJ1-1; no reliable D call. CDR3 size: 15 residues. The ends were cut back, 1 base at V and 4 bases at J, with 13 bases in the middle. Germline CDR1 is SEHNR and CDR2 is FQNEAQ (reference sequence). DNA for the CDR3: TGTGCCAGCAGCTTAGGGGTTCTCCGGGTCACTGAAGCTTTCTTT. Its translation is CASSLGVLRVTEAFF.

The rearrangement joins TRBV5-4 to TRBJ2-5, with D possibly being TRBD1 or TRBD2 (5 bases each). Trimming took off 4 bases at V and 1 base at J, with 14 bases between the two ends. Germline CDR1 and CDR2: SGHNT and YYREEE (reference sequence). The CDR3 spans 15 residues. The CDR3 spells CASSPGGRTQETQYF. In DNA, the CDR3 is TGTGCCAGCAGCCCTGGGGGACGCACCCAAGAGACCCAGTACTTC.

This clonotype was observed at least ten times. The chain carries TRBV11-2 and TRBJ1-2; 9 bases are a match to TRBD1. CDR3 length: 16 amino acids. V trimming: 2 bases; J trimming: 8 bases; junction bases outside the gene matches: 12. Per the germline V gene, CDR1 is SGHAT and CDR2 is FQNNGV. Here the CDR3 DNA reads TGTGCCAGCAGCTTAAGGTTAGCGCGGGACAGGGCCGGCTACACCTTC. Translated, it gives CASSLRLARDRAGYTF.